The rows below give T cell receptor beta chains drawn from one sample of a study of T cells in Graves' hyperthyroidism and ophthalmopathy. TCRdb analysed the multiplex PCR reads with MiXCR anew, one entry per CDR3 protein. The sample lists 300,000 to 450,000 distinct CDR3 sequences, roughly 20% seen once, with around two fifths in the top ten. The material sequenced was blood. The receptor source for this set is a man younger than 30 with Graves' ophthalmopathy. The CDR3 runs from the conserved cysteine through the conserved F or W. Fields, in order: V gene, D gene, J gene, clone size, CDR3 DNA, CDR3 protein. The D gene is left open where the match is weak. Rows may omit the clone size; those that give it use once, few, many or a size class.

v_call: TRBV6-5
d_call: TRBD1
j_call: TRBJ1-2
clone_size: .
cdr3_nt: TGTGCCAGCAGTTACCAACGGACAGGGGGCTATGGCTACACCTTC
cdr3_aa: CASSYQRTGGYGYTF

v_call: TRBV19
d_call: TRBD2
j_call: TRBJ2-3
clone_size: .
cdr3_nt: TGTGCCAGTAGTATAGGCCGACTAGCGGGGTGGAAAGATACGCAGTATTTT
cdr3_aa: CASSIGRLAGWKDTQYF

v_call: TRBV4-2
d_call: .
j_call: TRBJ2-7
clone_size: .
cdr3_nt: TGTGCCAGCAGCCAAGATCCCGGCAGCCCCTCCTACGAGCAGTACTTC
cdr3_aa: CASSQDPGSPSYEQYF

v_call: TRBV4-2
d_call: TRBD2
j_call: TRBJ2-1
clone_size: many
cdr3_nt: TGTGCCAGCAGCCTAGGGACGTCTAGCGGGGGGGCCCCTTACAATGAGCAGTTCTTC
cdr3_aa: CASSLGTSSGGAPYNEQFF

v_call: TRBV20-1
d_call: .
j_call: TRBJ2-1
clone_size: many
cdr3_nt: TGCAGTGCTAGGGTGATCGGGGACTCGAGGACCTACAATGAGCAGTTCTTC
cdr3_aa: CSARVIGDSRTYNEQFF

v_call: TRBV6-1
d_call: TRBD2
j_call: TRBJ2-5
clone_size: .
cdr3_nt: TGTGCCAGCAGTCTAGTAGCGGGGGGGGAAGCAACCCAGTACTTC
cdr3_aa: CASSLVAGGEATQYF

v_call: TRBV3-1
d_call: .
j_call: TRBJ2-2
clone_size: many
cdr3_nt: TGTGCCAGCAGCCAAGGACCAGCGGACACCGGGGAGCTGTTTTTT
cdr3_aa: CASSQGPADTGELFF

v_call: TRBV28
d_call: .
j_call: TRBJ1-1
clone_size: many
cdr3_nt: TGTGCCAGCAGCTGGGTTGGTGGCACTGAAGCTTTCTTT
cdr3_aa: CASSWVGGTEAFF

v_call: TRBV18
d_call: .
j_call: TRBJ2-7
clone_size: .
cdr3_nt: TGTGCCTCGCACCAGGCAGGTACAGACTCTTCCTACGAGCAGTACTTC
cdr3_aa: CASHQAGTDSSYEQYF

v_call: TRBV27
d_call: .
j_call: TRBJ2-1
clone_size: .
cdr3_nt: TGTGCCAGCAGTTTTTGGGGACGGGGGACCGATGAGCAGTTCTTC
cdr3_aa: CASSFWGRGTDEQFF

v_call: TRBV3-1
d_call: .
j_call: TRBJ1-5
clone_size: many
cdr3_nt: TGTGCCAGCAGCCAGGGAGGGCAGGAACCCAATCAGCCCCAGCATTTT
cdr3_aa: CASSQGGQEPNQPQHF

v_call: TRBV6-1
d_call: TRBD1
j_call: TRBJ1-5
clone_size: many
cdr3_nt: TGTGCCAGCAGTTCGGGACAGGGATATCAGCCCCAGCATTTT
cdr3_aa: CASSSGQGYQPQHF

v_call: TRBV7-9
d_call: .
j_call: TRBJ1-5
clone_size: .
cdr3_nt: TGTGCCAGCAGTCGGGACTCTAGCGGGGGGCCCCAGCATTTT
cdr3_aa: CASSRDSSGGPQHF

v_call: TRBV12-3/TRBV12-4
d_call: .
j_call: TRBJ2-3
clone_size: .
cdr3_nt: TGTGCCAGCGGTCGGAACGCAGATACGCAGTATTTT
cdr3_aa: CASGRNADTQYF

v_call: TRBV2
d_call: .
j_call: TRBJ2-7
clone_size: .
cdr3_nt: TGTGCCAGCAGTGCTGGGTTTTCCTACGAGCAGTACTTC
cdr3_aa: CASSAGFSYEQYF

v_call: TRBV11-2
d_call: .
j_call: TRBJ2-3
clone_size: few
cdr3_nt: TGTGCCAGCAGCCCCATAGCAGGGGCAAATACGCAGTATTTT
cdr3_aa: CASSPIAGANTQYF

v_call: TRBV11-2
d_call: TRBD2
j_call: TRBJ2-5
clone_size: many
cdr3_nt: TGTGCCAGCAGCTGGAGCGGGGGGGCAGGAGAGACCCAGTACTTC
cdr3_aa: CASSWSGGAGETQYF

v_call: TRBV12-3/TRBV12-4
d_call: .
j_call: TRBJ1-5
clone_size: many
cdr3_nt: TGTGCCAGCAGTTTAGTTCCAGGGTTTAATCAGCCCCAGCATTTT
cdr3_aa: CASSLVPGFNQPQHF

v_call: TRBV13
d_call: TRBD1
j_call: TRBJ1-4
clone_size: .
cdr3_nt: TGTGCCAGCAGCACCAGACAGGGGGCAGGTGAAAAACTGTTTTTT
cdr3_aa: CASSTRQGAGEKLFF

v_call: TRBV2
d_call: TRBD2
j_call: TRBJ2-1
clone_size: many
cdr3_nt: TGTGCCAGCGCAATTATAGCGGGGAGTGATGAGCAGTTCTTC
cdr3_aa: CASAIIAGSDEQFF

v_call: TRBV10-3
d_call: .
j_call: TRBJ2-6
clone_size: .
cdr3_nt: TGTGCCATCACCTCAGGGGCGATCTCTGGGGCCAACGTCCTGACTTTC
cdr3_aa: CAITSGAISGANVLTF

v_call: TRBV5-1
d_call: .
j_call: TRBJ2-7
clone_size: many
cdr3_nt: TGCGCCAGCAGCCCCCCAGGTCGCTACGAGCAGTACTTC
cdr3_aa: CASSPPGRYEQYF

v_call: TRBV6-1
d_call: .
j_call: TRBJ1-5
clone_size: .
cdr3_nt: TGTGCCAGCAACTCCCGTTCGGGGGGTAATCAGCCCCAGCATTTT
cdr3_aa: CASNSRSGGNQPQHF

v_call: TRBV5-1
d_call: .
j_call: TRBJ2-7
clone_size: many
cdr3_nt: TGCGCCAGCAGCCCGGACAGCCGATCCTACGAGCAGTACTTC
cdr3_aa: CASSPDSRSYEQYF

v_call: TRBV19
d_call: .
j_call: TRBJ2-5
clone_size: few
cdr3_nt: TGTGCCAGTAGTATGGGTGAGACCCAGTACTTC
cdr3_aa: CASSMGETQYF

v_call: TRBV2
d_call: TRBD1
j_call: TRBJ2-5
clone_size: many
cdr3_nt: TGTGCCAGCAGTACAACCACATCCGGGACAGGGGTAAAAGAGACCCAGTACTTC
cdr3_aa: CASSTTTSGTGVKETQYF

v_call: TRBV9
d_call: TRBD1
j_call: TRBJ2-5
clone_size: .
cdr3_nt: TGTGCCAGCAGCTCCTCTCTCAGGGGGCTAGGGGAGACCCAGTACTTC
cdr3_aa: CASSSSLRGLGETQYF

v_call: TRBV3-1
d_call: .
j_call: TRBJ2-1
clone_size: many
cdr3_nt: TGTGCCAGCAGCCAAGCGGATGAGCAGTTCTTC
cdr3_aa: CASSQADEQFF